The 7 T cell receptor beta chains listed next were all sequenced from one sample in a study of blood T cell repertoires in COVID-19. Libraries were prepared by immunoSEQ multiplex PCR; TCRdb keeps only in-frame clonotypes and omits some of them. Here the sample spans fewer than 60,000 clones, roughly 86% being singletons. The sequencing input was peripheral blood. These receptors were obtained from an elderly woman with acute or convalescent COVID-19.

The rearrangement links TRBV9 to TRBJ2-7, with TRBD2 matching 10 bases. CDR1 is SGDLS and CDR2 is YYNGEE in the germline V gene. The J segment lost 0 bases and the V segment lost 2 bases, leaving 2 bases of the junction unmatched. The CDR3 is 15 amino acids. CDR3 loop: CASSVTSGISYEQYV. CDR3 sequence (DNA): TGTGCCAGCAGCGTTACTAGCGGGATCTCCTACGAGCAGTACGTC.

The genes are TRBV5-6 and TRBJ1-5; D is unclear. Germline V CDR1 and CDR2: SGHDT, YYEEEE. The CDR3 has 12 residues. V dropped 3 bases and J dropped 5 bases, with 6 bases sitting between them. The CDR3 loop is CASSSLDQPQHF. The CDR3 region has the DNA TGTGCCAGCAGCTCCCTCGATCAGCCCCAGCATTTT.

This clone came up a few times. The rearrangement joins TRBV28 to TRBJ1-6, with D perhaps TRBD1 (6 bases). The CDR3 spans 14 residues. V lost 4 bases to trimming and J lost 6 bases, with 10 bases between them. The germline V gene encodes CDR1 MDHEN and CDR2 SYDVKM. The CDR3 is CASSSGQPNSPLHF. DNA for the CDR3: TGTGCCAGCAGTTCAGGACAGCCTAATTCACCCCTCCACTTT.

The table lists this clone with a count of one. The chain employs TRBV5-4 and TRBJ1-5; 8 nucleotides agree with TRBD1. Losses at the gene ends were 0 bases for V and 4 bases for J; bases not matched to a gene: 3. CDR1 and CDR2 from the germline V gene are SGHNT and YYREEE (reference sequence). The CDR3 contains 15 residues. CDR3 sequence: CASSLGGQGNQPQHF. The CDR3, as DNA: TGTGCCAGCAGCTTGGGAGGACAGGGAAATCAGCCCCAGCATTTT. The full variable domain, in which reference TRBV5-4 and TRBJ1-5 provide the parts outside the CDR3, is ETGVTQSPTHLIKTRGQQVTLRCSSQSGHNTVSWYQQALGQGPQFIFQYYREEENGRGNFPPRFSGLQFPNYSSELNVNALELDDSALYLCASSLGGQGNQPQHFGDGTRLSIL.

This chain connects TRBV19 to TRBJ2-3; 7 bases agree with TRBD1. This CDR3 comprises 15 residues. Germline CDR1 LNHDA, CDR2 SQIVND (reference sequence). Losses at the gene ends were 6 bases for V and 5 bases for J; bases not matched to a gene: 11. CDR3 amino acids: CASSRRTGARDTQYF. In nucleotides, the CDR3 is TGTGCCAGTAGCCGCCGAACAGGGGCTAGAGATACGCAGTATTTT.

V gene TRBV7-8 combines with J gene TRBJ2-5; 10 bases map to TRBD2. Trimming removed 1 base from V and 4 bases from J; junction bases left unmatched: 15. This CDR3 comprises 19 residues. Germline CDR1 SGHVS, CDR2 FQNEAQ. The CDR3 loop reads CASSLGASGGLHLGETQYF. The CDR3 DNA is TGTGCCAGCAGCTTAGGGGCTAGCGGGGGACTACATTTGGGAGAGACCCAGTACTTC.

J is TRBJ1-5 and V is TRBV30; D remains unclear. Germline loops: CDR1 GTSNPN, CDR2 SVGIG (reference sequence). The V gene lost 3 bases and the J gene lost 4 bases, with 10 bases spanning the gap. The CDR3 runs 13 residues. The CDR3 coding sequence is TGTGCCTGGAGAGGCGGCAGAAATCAGCCCCAGCATTTT. Its translation is CAWRGGRNQPQHF.